The clone carrying this T cell receptor beta chain came up a few times. Its specificity is unknown. The data originate from a study of T-cell reconstitution after alpha-beta-depleted transplantation in children. The library targeted TCRbeta and was prepared with unique molecular identifiers. TCRdb used MiXCR to reprocess the PCR reads, holding one entry per CDR3 protein. The sample contains hundreds of thousands of distinct CDR3 sequences, 10% to 15% of which appear only once. The study's findings and limits: One year post-transplant, T-cell counts and diversity were largely derived from T cells produced anew.

V lost 4 bases to trimming and J lost 2 bases, with 17 bases between them. Per the germline V gene, CDR1 is SGDLS and CDR2 is YYNGEE. This CDR3 region has 16 residues. The starting material was PBMCs, mostly from graft donor cells, obtained 360 days after TCRalphabeta/CD19-depleted stem cell transplant. The chain employs TRBV9 and TRBJ2-3; no firm D call. The source of this sequence is a male patient aged 10 to 17 who had a stem cell transplant for acute myeloid leukemia, so the T cells may come from the graft donor. Here the CDR3 reads CASSTDSPLITDTQYF. In DNA, the CDR3 is TGTGCCAGCAGCACAGACTCCCCTCTGATCACAGATACGCAGTATTTT.